These T cell receptor beta chains were read from a single sample in a study of blood T cell repertoires in COVID-19. The repertoire was sequenced with immunoSEQ multiplex PCR; TCRdb's copy has only in-frame clones and lacks some. Among some 100,000 clones, approximately 91% were seen once, and the ten largest hold about 6.5%. Sequencing input: peripheral blood. The receptors here all came from a woman aged 55-69 years with acute or convalescent COVID-19. Each CDR3 is given with its conserved first and last residue. The order of the fields is D gene, J gene, clone size, V gene, CDR3 DNA, CDR3 protein. A D gene is named only where the DNA matches it firmly. Size values are once, few and many counts, or a class for expanded clones, and some rows have none.

d_gene: NA; j_gene: TRBJ2-5; abundance: NA; v_gene: TRBV6-5; CDR3nt: TGTGCCAGCATCACTCTAGATATGTACCAAGAGACCCAGTACTTC; CDR3aa: CASITLDMYQETQYF
d_gene: TRBD1; j_gene: TRBJ2-3; abundance: NA; v_gene: TRBV24-1; CDR3nt: TGTGCCACCAGTGATTTGCCGACAGGGGTTGGCACAGATACGCAGTATTTT; CDR3aa: CATSDLPTGVGTDTQYF
d_gene: NA; j_gene: TRBJ1-4; abundance: NA; v_gene: TRBV2; CDR3nt: TGTGCCAGCAGTGGTGACAGCCAAAATGAAAAACTGTTTTTT; CDR3aa: CASSGDSQNEKLFF
d_gene: TRBD1; j_gene: TRBJ1-5; abundance: NA; v_gene: TRBV28; CDR3nt: TGTGCCAGCAGAAGGGGACAGGGGCGGAATCAGCCCCAGCATTTT; CDR3aa: CASRRGQGRNQPQHF
d_gene: TRBD1; j_gene: TRBJ1-5; abundance: once; v_gene: TRBV28; CDR3nt: TGTGCCAGCACCCTACTGACAGGGATCTCCCGCAATCAGCCCCAGCATTTT; CDR3aa: CASTLLTGISRNQPQHF
d_gene: NA; j_gene: TRBJ1-4; abundance: NA; v_gene: TRBV24-1; CDR3nt: TGTGCCACCAGGGGGCGGCGACAGAAGAATGAAAAACTGTTTTTT; CDR3aa: CATRGRRQKNEKLFF
d_gene: NA; j_gene: TRBJ1-2; abundance: NA; v_gene: TRBV2; CDR3nt: TGTGCCAGCAGGTTGGGGGGGGCTCAGGGCTACACCTTC; CDR3aa: CASRLGGAQGYTF
d_gene: TRBD1; j_gene: TRBJ1-2; abundance: NA; v_gene: TRBV3-1/TRBV3-2; CDR3nt: TGTGCCAGCCGCAGACAGGGGGCAAACTATGGCTACACCTTC; CDR3aa: CASRRQGANYGYTF
d_gene: NA; j_gene: TRBJ1-5; abundance: NA; v_gene: TRBV19; CDR3nt: TGTGCCAGTCAACGATGGGGGCTGCCCCAGCATTTT; CDR3aa: CASQRWGLPQHF
d_gene: TRBD2; j_gene: TRBJ2-1; abundance: NA; v_gene: TRBV7-7; CDR3nt: TGTGCTAGCAGCCTTGGACTAGCGTCCACTGAGCAGTTCTTC; CDR3aa: CASSLGLASTEQFF
d_gene: TRBD1; j_gene: TRBJ2-2; abundance: NA; v_gene: TRBV19; CDR3nt: TGTGCCAGTAGTCCCACAGGGGACACCGGGGAGCTGTTTTTT; CDR3aa: CASSPTGDTGELFF
d_gene: NA; j_gene: TRBJ2-2; abundance: NA; v_gene: TRBV7-9; CDR3nt: TGTGCCAGCAGCTTAACACCCTTCAACACCGGGGAGCTGTTTTTT; CDR3aa: CASSLTPFNTGELFF
d_gene: TRBD2; j_gene: TRBJ2-3; abundance: NA; v_gene: TRBV25-1; CDR3nt: TGTGCCAGCAGTACGGGAGGCCTCATTAAAGCAGATACGCAGTATTTT; CDR3aa: CASSTGGLIKADTQYF
d_gene: TRBD1; j_gene: TRBJ1-5; abundance: few; v_gene: TRBV5-1; CDR3nt: TGCGCCAGCAGCTTGGGGACAGGGGGGAGTCAGCCCCAGCATTTT; CDR3aa: CASSLGTGGSQPQHF
d_gene: NA; j_gene: TRBJ2-7; abundance: once; v_gene: TRBV27; CDR3nt: TGTGCCAGCAGTTCCACCCTATCCAACTACGAGCAGTACTTC; CDR3aa: CASSSTLSNYEQYF
d_gene: NA; j_gene: TRBJ1-1; abundance: once; v_gene: TRBV12-3/TRBV12-4; CDR3nt: TGTGCCAGCAGTTTGTCGGGTAGCACTGAAGCTTTCTTT; CDR3aa: CASSLSGSTEAFF
d_gene: NA; j_gene: TRBJ1-1; abundance: NA; v_gene: TRBV6-1; CDR3nt: TGTGCCAGCAGTGAAGCCGGTCTAGGGGCCCGGAACACTGAAGCTTTCTTT; CDR3aa: CASSEAGLGARNTEAFF
d_gene: TRBD1; j_gene: TRBJ1-6; abundance: NA; v_gene: TRBV5-1; CDR3nt: TGCGCCAGCAGCTTGGGGGACAGGGGGAATTCACCCCTCCACTTT; CDR3aa: CASSLGDRGNSPLHF
d_gene: NA; j_gene: TRBJ2-5; abundance: NA; v_gene: TRBV5-1; CDR3nt: TGCGCCAGCAGCATTGCCGGCCAAGAGACCCAGTACTTC; CDR3aa: CASSIAGQETQYF
d_gene: NA; j_gene: TRBJ1-5; abundance: NA; v_gene: TRBV18; CDR3nt: TGTGCCAGCTCACCCCAACAGGGCGATAGCAATCAGCCCCAGCATTTT; CDR3aa: CASSPQQGDSNQPQHF
d_gene: TRBD1; j_gene: TRBJ2-7; abundance: once; v_gene: TRBV28; CDR3nt: TGTGCCAGCAGTTTGGGGACAGGGAGGAAAGAGCAGTACTTC; CDR3aa: CASSLGTGRKEQYF
d_gene: TRBD1; j_gene: TRBJ2-7; abundance: NA; v_gene: TRBV6-5; CDR3nt: TGTGCCAGCAGTTACGGCCTCGGACAGGGCCTCTACGAGCAGTACTTC; CDR3aa: CASSYGLGQGLYEQYF
d_gene: NA; j_gene: TRBJ2-1; abundance: NA; v_gene: TRBV20-1; CDR3nt: TGCAGTGCTCCCGCGGCTCTAGAGCAGTTCTTC; CDR3aa: CSAPAALEQFF
d_gene: TRBD1; j_gene: TRBJ1-5; abundance: NA; v_gene: TRBV15; CDR3nt: TGTGCCACCAGCAGATCGCGACAGGGATTTAGTAATCAGCCCCAGCATTTT; CDR3aa: CATSRSRQGFSNQPQHF
d_gene: NA; j_gene: TRBJ2-1; abundance: NA; v_gene: TRBV30; CDR3nt: TGTGCCTGGAGTGTGCTGGGCGAGCAGTTCTTC; CDR3aa: CAWSVLGEQFF
d_gene: TRBD1; j_gene: TRBJ1-2; abundance: NA; v_gene: TRBV18; CDR3nt: TGTGCCAGCGCCGGGACAGGGCCCTTGGAAGGCTACACCTTC; CDR3aa: CASAGTGPLEGYTF
d_gene: NA; j_gene: TRBJ2-2; abundance: few; v_gene: TRBV19; CDR3nt: TGTGCCAGTAGTATGCGGGGTCCCCCCGGAGAGCTGTTTTTT; CDR3aa: CASSMRGPPGELFF
d_gene: NA; j_gene: TRBJ1-2; abundance: NA; v_gene: TRBV12-5; CDR3nt: TGTGCTAGTGGTACCGAGGGTGGCGGCTATGGCTACACCTTC; CDR3aa: CASGTEGGGYGYTF
d_gene: NA; j_gene: TRBJ2-4; abundance: NA; v_gene: TRBV4-1; CDR3nt: TGCGCCAGCAGCGTACCGGGTGGAAACATTCAGTACTTC; CDR3aa: CASSVPGGNIQYF
d_gene: TRBD2; j_gene: TRBJ2-6; abundance: NA; v_gene: TRBV27; CDR3nt: TGTGCCAGCACTCCAATAGCGGGAGTCATTATGTCTGGGGCCAACGTCCTGACTTTC; CDR3aa: CASTPIAGVIMSGANVLTF
d_gene: NA; j_gene: TRBJ2-7; abundance: NA; v_gene: TRBV5-1; CDR3nt: TGCGCCAGCAGCTCTGGGGGGAGTCTACTTCCCTACGAGCAGTACTTC; CDR3aa: CASSSGGSLLPYEQYF
d_gene: TRBD2; j_gene: TRBJ2-3; abundance: NA; v_gene: TRBV2; CDR3nt: TGTGCCAGCCTGAAGCGGGAGGCCCCAGGGGATACGCAGTATTTT; CDR3aa: CASLKREAPGDTQYF
d_gene: TRBD2; j_gene: TRBJ2-1; abundance: NA; v_gene: TRBV5-5; CDR3nt: TGTGCCAGCAGCCGACTAGCGGGGTACAATGAGCAGTTCTTC; CDR3aa: CASSRLAGYNEQFF
d_gene: NA; j_gene: TRBJ1-5; abundance: NA; v_gene: TRBV18; CDR3nt: TGTGCCAGCTCACTTCTCGGTGGGGAGAATCAGCCCCAGCATTTT; CDR3aa: CASSLLGGENQPQHF
d_gene: TRBD2; j_gene: TRBJ2-1; abundance: NA; v_gene: TRBV7-2; CDR3nt: TGTGCCAGCAGCCCCTGGGGAGGGCGGAGCTCCTACAATGAGCAGTTCTTC; CDR3aa: CASSPWGGRSSYNEQFF
d_gene: NA; j_gene: TRBJ1-2; abundance: NA; v_gene: TRBV19; CDR3nt: TGTGCCAGTACCCCGGGACAATTAAGACTCTATGGCTACACCTTC; CDR3aa: CASTPGQLRLYGYTF
d_gene: TRBD1; j_gene: TRBJ1-4; abundance: NA; v_gene: TRBV6-5; CDR3nt: TGTGCCAGCAGTTACGGTGCCCCCGGGACAGGGGGAAAACTGTTTTTT; CDR3aa: CASSYGAPGTGGKLFF
d_gene: NA; j_gene: TRBJ2-7; abundance: NA; v_gene: TRBV9; CDR3nt: TGTGCCAGCAGCGAGGGACACGTTGAGAACGAGCAGTACTTC; CDR3aa: CASSEGHVENEQYF
d_gene: NA; j_gene: TRBJ2-3; abundance: NA; v_gene: TRBV5-1; CDR3nt: TGCGCCAGCAGCTTGGCTAGCTTGGGCACAGATACGCAGTATTTT; CDR3aa: CASSLASLGTDTQYF
d_gene: NA; j_gene: TRBJ1-4; abundance: NA; v_gene: TRBV11-2; CDR3nt: TGTGCCAGCAGCTTAAGCCAGGGAACCAGACCCTTTTTT; CDR3aa: CASSLSQGTRPFF
d_gene: NA; j_gene: TRBJ2-1; abundance: NA; v_gene: TRBV2; CDR3nt: TGTGCCAGCAGTCTCCCGGGAGTGAATGAGCAGTTCTTC; CDR3aa: CASSLPGVNEQFF
d_gene: TRBD2; j_gene: TRBJ2-1; abundance: few; v_gene: TRBV15; CDR3nt: TGTGCCACCAGCAGGGATCATACTAGCGGTGAGCAGTTCTTC; CDR3aa: CATSRDHTSGEQFF
d_gene: NA; j_gene: TRBJ2-1; abundance: NA; v_gene: TRBV10-3; CDR3nt: TGTGCCATCACCCCCGGAGGAAGCAATGAGCAGTTCTTC; CDR3aa: CAITPGGSNEQFF
d_gene: NA; j_gene: TRBJ2-7; abundance: NA; v_gene: TRBV5-4; CDR3nt: TGTGCCAGCAGCCTCGGGGGTCAAGCGTCCTACGAGCAGTACTTC; CDR3aa: CASSLGGQASYEQYF
d_gene: NA; j_gene: TRBJ2-1; abundance: NA; v_gene: TRBV7-2; CDR3nt: TGTGCCAGCAGTCTCCTCGTCAATGAGCAGTTCTTC; CDR3aa: CASSLLVNEQFF
d_gene: NA; j_gene: TRBJ2-2; abundance: once; v_gene: TRBV30; CDR3nt: TGTGCCTGGACGAGGGGGGGAGACACCGGGGAGCTGTTTTTT; CDR3aa: CAWTRGGDTGELFF
d_gene: NA; j_gene: TRBJ2-3; abundance: NA; v_gene: TRBV6-1; CDR3nt: TGTGCCAGCAGTGAAATGTCAGCGGGCACAGATACGCAGTATTTT; CDR3aa: CASSEMSAGTDTQYF
d_gene: TRBD1; j_gene: TRBJ1-1; abundance: once; v_gene: TRBV3-1/TRBV3-2; CDR3nt: TGTGCCAGCAGCCACGAGACAGGGGTCGCTTTCTTT; CDR3aa: CASSHETGVAFF
d_gene: TRBD1; j_gene: TRBJ1-1; abundance: NA; v_gene: TRBV6-5; CDR3nt: TGTGCCACCGGGACAGTGAACACTGAAGCTTTCTTT; CDR3aa: CATGTVNTEAFF
d_gene: TRBD1; j_gene: TRBJ1-2; abundance: NA; v_gene: TRBV19; CDR3nt: TGTGCCAGTAGTATTCCTCCGGGACAGTTCTATGGCTACACCTTC; CDR3aa: CASSIPPGQFYGYTF
d_gene: NA; j_gene: TRBJ1-2; abundance: once; v_gene: TRBV7-8; CDR3nt: TGTGCCAGCAGCTTATCCGGGGGGCGCGAATATGGCTACACCTTC; CDR3aa: CASSLSGGREYGYTF
d_gene: NA; j_gene: TRBJ2-5; abundance: NA; v_gene: TRBV7-9; CDR3nt: TGTGCCAGCAGCTTATCTACTTTGGGCGAGACCCAGTACTTC; CDR3aa: CASSLSTLGETQYF
d_gene: NA; j_gene: TRBJ2-2; abundance: NA; v_gene: TRBV4-2; CDR3nt: TGTGCCAGCAGCCAAGCAGGTCTGAACACCGGGGAGCTGTTTTTT; CDR3aa: CASSQAGLNTGELFF
d_gene: TRBD1; j_gene: TRBJ1-2; abundance: NA; v_gene: TRBV9; CDR3nt: TGTGCCAGCAGCGCCTCGACAGGGGAGTATGGCTACACCTTC; CDR3aa: CASSASTGEYGYTF
d_gene: NA; j_gene: TRBJ1-3; abundance: few; v_gene: TRBV19; CDR3nt: TGTGCCAGTAGTGGGCCCAGGAACCGCCTGAGTGGAAACACCATATATTTT; CDR3aa: CASSGPRNRLSGNTIYF
d_gene: NA; j_gene: TRBJ1-3; abundance: NA; v_gene: TRBV2; CDR3nt: TGTGCCAGCAGGGTCACAGCTTACTCTGGAAACACCATATATTTT; CDR3aa: CASRVTAYSGNTIYF
d_gene: NA; j_gene: TRBJ2-1; abundance: few; v_gene: TRBV4-1; CDR3nt: TGCGCCAGCAGCCAAGAGGGTAGCGGCACCTCCTACAATGAGCAGTTCTTC; CDR3aa: CASSQEGSGTSYNEQFF
d_gene: NA; j_gene: TRBJ1-3; abundance: once; v_gene: TRBV6-1; CDR3nt: TGTGCCAGCAGTGAAAGGGGAGGGGACACCATATATTTT; CDR3aa: CASSERGGDTIYF
d_gene: NA; j_gene: TRBJ1-2; abundance: once; v_gene: TRBV11-1; CDR3nt: TGTGCCAGCAGCTCCCTACGGGGGGGGCTTGGCTACACCTTC; CDR3aa: CASSSLRGGLGYTF
d_gene: NA; j_gene: TRBJ2-1; abundance: NA; v_gene: TRBV27; CDR3nt: TGTGCCAGCAGTTACGGCTTACGCGGCAATGAGCAGTTCTTC; CDR3aa: CASSYGLRGNEQFF